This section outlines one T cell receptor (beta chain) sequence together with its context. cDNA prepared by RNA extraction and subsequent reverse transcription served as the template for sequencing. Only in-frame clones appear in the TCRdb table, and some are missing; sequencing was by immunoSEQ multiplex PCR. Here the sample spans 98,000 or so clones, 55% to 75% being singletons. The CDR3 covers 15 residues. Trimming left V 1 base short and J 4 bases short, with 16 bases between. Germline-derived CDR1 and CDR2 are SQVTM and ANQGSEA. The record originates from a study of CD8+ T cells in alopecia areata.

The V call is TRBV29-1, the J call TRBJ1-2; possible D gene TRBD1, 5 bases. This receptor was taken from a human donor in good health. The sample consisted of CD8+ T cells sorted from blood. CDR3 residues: CSVEGRMGESYGYTF. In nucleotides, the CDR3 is TGCAGCGTTGAAGGCCGAATGGGGGAATCCTATGGCTACACCTTC.